The 15 T cell receptor beta chains reported below all come from one sample, sequenced in a study of blood T cell repertoires in COVID-19. Here immunoSEQ multiplex PCR was the method, and the copy in TCRdb shows in-frame clones only, minus some. The table includes about 460,000 clones, roughly nine tenths detected once. What was sequenced was PBMCs or T cells enriched from blood (not recorded which). These receptors all stem from a woman in her sixties who had recovered from COVID-19.

The chain is built from TRBV7-2 and TRBJ2-5, with 9 bases aligning to TRBD2. Germline assignment: CDR1 SGHTA and CDR2 FQGNSA. Trimming removed 3 bases from V and 2 bases from J; junction bases left unmatched: 4. The CDR3 runs to 15 residues. The CDR3: CASSFAGGRQETQYF. The CDR3 DNA reads TGTGCCAGCAGCTTTGCGGGGGGGCGGCAAGAGACCCAGTACTTC.

This clone occurred once. This chain joins TRBV19 and TRBJ2-1, with a possible D match to TRBD1 (6 bases). V was pared by 6 bases and J by 0 bases, with 15 bases between. The germline gives CDR1 LNHDA, CDR2 SQIVND (reference sequence). The CDR3 extends over 16 amino acids. The CDR3 protein is CASRPPGQRSYNEQFF. CDR3 nucleotide sequence: TGTGCCAGTAGACCCCCGGGACAACGCTCCTACAATGAGCAGTTCTTC.

This chain's CDR3 is CASSYRRGGRDTQYF. DNA of the CDR3: TGTGCCAGCAGTTACCGGCGGGGGGGCAGAGATACGCAGTATTTT. V is TRBV6-5 and J is TRBJ2-3, with TRBD2 identical over 9 bases. Germline lookup yields CDR1 MNHEY and CDR2 SVGAGI. V lost 2 bases to trimming and J lost 5 bases; unmatched junction nucleotides: 5. This CDR3 comprises 15 residues.

The chain has TRBV11-2 and TRBJ1-3; D remains ambiguous. In germline, CDR1 is SGHAT, CDR2 FQNNGV. V shed 5 bases and J shed 0 bases, with 8 bases lying between them. This CDR3 contains 14 residues. The CDR3 protein is CASSLSYSGNTIYF. CDR3 nucleotides: TGTGCCAGCAGCCTCTCCTACTCTGGAAACACCATATATTTT.

This clone was detected only once. V gene TRBV2 combines with J gene TRBJ1-2; no clear D. Germline V gene data show CDR1 as SNHLY and CDR2 as FYNNEI. CDR3 size: 13 residues. Trimming removed 3 bases from V and 3 bases from J, with 8 bases in between. CDR3 DNA: TGTGCCAGCAGTGACTCCACGGACTATGGCTACACCTTC. Translating it yields CASSDSTDYGYTF.

The rearrangement joins TRBV5-6 to TRBJ2-7; D is uncertain. CDR3 size: 13 residues. CDR1 is SGHDT, CDR2 YYEEEE, per germline. The ends were cut back, 4 bases at V and 2 bases at J, with 10 bases in the middle. The DNA for the CDR3 is TGTGCCAGCAGCGTGAGCACTGCCTACGAGCAGTACTTC. As protein: CASSVSTAYEQYF.

Ten or more counts support this clone. This chain connects TRBV5-8 to TRBJ1-2, with D possibly being TRBD1 (5 bases). The CDR3 length is 14 residues. The germline V gene has CDR1 SGHTS and CDR2 YDEGEE. V lost 3 bases, J lost 3 bases, and 12 bases lay in between. CDR3 region: CASSSFDSYYGYTF. CDR3 sequence (DNA): TGTGCCAGCAGCTCGTTCGACAGCTACTATGGCTACACCTTC.

V gene TRBV23-1 combines with J gene TRBJ2-7; TRBD2 is a possible D gene (5 bases). TRBV23-1 carries the ORF label, with uncertain function. The CDR3 sequence is 17 residues long. V gave up 7 bases and J gave up 3 bases, with 25 bases separating them. CDR3 region: CASMPEYSFEGFYEQYV. CDR3 coding DNA: TGCGCCAGCATGCCAGAGTATTCATTCGAGGGATTCTACGAGCAGTACGTC.

The chain carries TRBV2 and TRBJ1-2; TRBD1 might be the D (5 bases). CDR3 size: 13 residues. From germline, CDR1 is SNHLY and CDR2 FYNNEI. Trimming took 1 base from V and 4 from J, leaving 7 bases between them. DNA for the CDR3: TGTGCCAGCAGTGAAGGGGGCGCCTATGGCTACACCTTC. This translates into CASSEGGAYGYTF.

V gene TRBV19 combines with J gene TRBJ2-5; tentatively, D is TRBD1 (7 bases). V was clipped by 4 bases and J by 6 bases, with 21 bases between them. The CDR3 sequence is 16 residues long. Germline CDR1 is LNHDA and CDR2 is SQIVND (reference sequence). The CDR3 protein is CASSNQGDKGGKTQYF. CDR3 coding DNA: TGTGCCAGTAGTAATCAGGGGGACAAGGGGGGAAAGACCCAGTACTTC.

The V gene is TRBV6-5, the J gene TRBJ2-7, with TRBD1 as a possible D gene (6 bases). The CDR3 sequence is 15 residues long. Trimming removed 11 bases from V and 0 bases from J, with 20 bases in between. The germline V gene has CDR1 MNHEY and CDR2 SVGAGI. This CDR3 is CAANRDSTGSYEQYF. The CDR3, as DNA: TGTGCCGCCAACAGGGATTCAACCGGCTCCTACGAGCAGTACTTC.

This clone has only one observation. This chain links TRBV11-2 with TRBJ2-3; D may be TRBD1 (6 bases). From germline, CDR1 is SGHAT and CDR2 FQNNGV. Trimming cost V 0 bases and J 4 bases, with 11 bases left between them. The CDR3 is 15 residues long. The CDR3 DNA sequence: TGTGCCAGCAGCTTAGAGGGGGCGCATGCAGATACGCAGTATTTT. It encodes CASSLEGAHADTQYF.

The chain combines TRBV4-1 with TRBJ2-1; maybe TRBD1 (6 bases). V was pared by 4 bases and J by 2 bases, with 12 bases between. This CDR3 spans 15 amino acids. Germline-derived CDR1 and CDR2 are MGHRA and YSYEKL. This CDR3 reads CASSLNRDTYNEQFF. In DNA, the CDR3 is TGCGCCAGCAGCCTAAACAGGGACACCTACAATGAGCAGTTCTTC.

The V and J genes are TRBV5-1 and TRBJ1-2; tentatively, D is TRBD1 (5 bases). CDR1 and CDR2 (germline): SGHRS, YFSETQ. V shed 5 bases and J shed 12 bases, with 17 bases lying between them. The CDR3 covers 12 residues. The CDR3 spells CASRPDRGEDTF. DNA of the CDR3: TGCGCCAGCAGACCCGACAGAGGGGAGGACACCTTC. The full variable domain, rest sourced from reference TRBV5-1 and TRBJ1-2, is KAGVTQTPRYLIKTRGQQVTLSCSPISGHRSVSWYQQTPGQGLQFLFEYFSETQRNKGNFPGRFSGRQFSNSRSEMNVSTLELGDSALYLCASRPDRGEDTFGSGTRLTVV.

The V and J genes are TRBV6-6 and TRBJ2-7; no definite D call. Germline CDR1 is MNHNY and CDR2 is SVGAGI (reference sequence). The CDR3 loop spans 10 amino acids. Trimming pared 8 bases from V and 5 bases from J, leaving 7 bases between. The CDR3 is CASGLDEQYF. In nucleotides, the CDR3 is TGTGCCAGCGGTCTAGACGAGCAGTACTTC.